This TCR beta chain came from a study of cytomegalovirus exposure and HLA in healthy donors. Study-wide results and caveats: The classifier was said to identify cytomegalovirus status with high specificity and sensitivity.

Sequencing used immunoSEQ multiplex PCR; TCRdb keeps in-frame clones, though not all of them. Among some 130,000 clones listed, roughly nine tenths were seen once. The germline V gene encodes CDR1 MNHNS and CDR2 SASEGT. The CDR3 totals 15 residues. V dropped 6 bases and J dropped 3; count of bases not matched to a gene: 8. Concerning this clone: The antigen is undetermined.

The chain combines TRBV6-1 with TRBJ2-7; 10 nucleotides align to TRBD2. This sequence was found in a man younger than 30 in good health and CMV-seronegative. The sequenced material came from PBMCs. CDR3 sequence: CASRDGLAVSYEQYF. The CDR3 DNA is TGTGCCAGCAGGGATGGACTAGCGGTGAGCTACGAGCAGTACTTC.